Listed here are 22 T cell receptor beta chains from one sample, sequenced in a study of tumor T cells in aggressive B-cell lymphoma. Generated by immunoSEQ multiplex PCR, the TCRdb table keeps only in-frame clones and is missing some. The table lists roughly 1,700 clones, approximately 77% of them singletons. Sequences were obtained from tumor tissue. These receptors were collected from an adult with diffuse large B cell lymphoma.

The chain employs TRBV4-1 and TRBJ2-5, with D maybe TRBD2 (6 bases). Germline CDR1 and CDR2: MGHRA and YSYEKL. Deletions cut 1 base from V and 4 bases from J, with 7 bases between. The CDR3 spans 13 residues. The CDR3 here is CASSQGGVETQYF. The CDR3 bases are TGCGCCAGCAGCCAAGGGGGGGTAGAGACCCAGTACTTC.

The chain links TRBV27 to TRBJ2-2; TRBD2 might be the D (5 bases). Deletions cut 3 bases from V and 0 bases from J, with 11 bases between. The CDR3 totals 16 residues. CDR1 and CDR2 (germline): MNHEY, SMNVEV (reference sequence). The CDR3 loop is CASSFTGLANTGELFF. Here the CDR3 DNA reads TGTGCCAGCAGTTTTACCGGACTGGCGAACACCGGGGAGCTGTTTTTT.

The chain recombines TRBV29-1 with TRBJ1-5; no firm D call. Germline values: CDR1 SQVTM, CDR2 ANQGSEA. The CDR3 is made up of 12 amino acids. V was clipped by 4 bases and J by 4 bases, with 8 bases between them. CDR3 sequence (DNA): TGCAGCGTTGTTACAGCAAATCAGCCCCAGCATTTT. Translating it yields CSVVTANQPQHF.

V is TRBV2 and J is TRBJ2-1; TRBD2 matches at 7 bases. This CDR3 region has 15 residues. Germline CDR1 reads SNHLY; CDR2 reads FYNNEI. V lost 8 bases, J lost 2 bases, and 9 bases stayed unmatched. The DNA for the CDR3 is TGTGCCAGCCCCCGGGGGGACTCAGCCTACAATGAGCAGTTCTTC. Protein sequence: CASPRGDSAYNEQFF. Looking up the rest from reference TRBV2 and TRBJ2-1 gives the full variable domain: EPEVTQTPSHQVTQMGQEVILRCVPISNHLYFYWYRQILGQKVEFLVSFYNNEISEKSEIFDDQFSVERPDGSNFTLKIRSTKLEDSAMYFCASPRGDSAYNEQFFGPGTRLTVL.

Remarks on this clone: A junction boundary mismatches the germline segment, possibly from a read error. This chain joins TRBV27 and TRBJ2-7; 8 bases agree with TRBD2. Germline lookup yields CDR1 MNHEY and CDR2 SMNVEV (reference sequence). CDR3 size: 13 residues. CDR3 amino acids: CASTLLADYEQYF. CDR3 DNA: TGTGCCAGCACTTTACTAGCGGACTACGAGCAGTACTTC.

The chain links TRBV19 to TRBJ1-5; D unclear. Germline-derived CDR1 and CDR2 are LNHDA and SQIVND (reference sequence). The CDR3 is made up of 17 amino acids. Trimming stripped 7 bases from V and 6 bases from J, with 25 bases between. The chain's CDR3 is CASTYSSGYQVVQPQHF. DNA of the CDR3: TGTGCCAGTACCTACTCGTCGGGGTATCAAGTGGTTCAGCCCCAGCATTTT. The variable domain in full, with the rest retrieved from reference TRBV19 and TRBJ1-5, is DGGITQSPKYLFRKEGQNVTLSCEQNLNHDAMYWYRQDPGQGLRLIYYSQIVNDFQKGDIAEGYSVSREKKESFPLTVTSAQKNPTAFYLCASTYSSGYQVVQPQHFGDGTRLSIL.

This chain connects TRBV4-3 to TRBJ2-3; D unresolved. Germline V gene data show CDR1 as LGHNA and CDR2 as YSLEER. The CDR3 runs to 19 residues. V lost 4 bases to trimming and J lost 0 bases, with 23 bases between them. CDR3 residues: CASSLFPLTGGASTDTQYF. CDR3 bases: TGCGCCAGCAGCCTATTCCCCCTGACCGGCGGAGCGAGCACAGATACGCAGTATTTT.

The rearrangement joins TRBV30 to TRBJ2-3; TRBD2 agrees at 11 bases. J lost 2 bases, V lost 2 bases, and 3 bases had no gene match. The CDR3 sequence is 15 residues long. CDR1 and CDR2 from the germline V gene are GTSNPN and SVGIG (reference sequence). In DNA, the CDR3 is TGTGCCTGGAGTAGACTAGCGGGAAACACAGATACGCAGTATTTT. It codes for CAWSRLAGNTDTQYF.

This sequence joins TRBV15 and TRBJ1-2; a possible D gene is TRBD1 (6 bases). Trimming shortened V by 1 base and J by 3 bases, and 15 bases separated the two germline ends. The CDR3 is 16 amino acids. Germline V gene data show CDR1 as LNHNV and CDR2 as YYDKDF (reference sequence). In DNA, the CDR3 is TGTGCCACCAGCAGAGTCCCAGGGGCCCTTGACTATGGCTACACCTTC. Its translation is CATSRVPGALDYGYTF.

The CDR3, as DNA: TGTGCCAGCAGTTATCTACAGGGGGGGACTGAAGCTTTCTTT. It translates to CASSYLQGGTEAFF. J is TRBJ1-1 and V is TRBV6-5; 8 nucleotides line up with TRBD1. Germline CDR1 is MNHEY and CDR2 is SVGAGI. The J segment lost 5 bases and the V segment lost 3 bases, leaving 5 bases of the junction unmatched. The CDR3 spans 14 residues.

This clone turned up a few times. The chain uses TRBV4-1 and TRBJ2-7; D is unclear. The CDR3 is made up of 15 amino acids. Germline CDR1 reads MGHRA; CDR2 reads YSYEKL. With 0 bases removed from V and 1 base from J, the gap between germline ends came to 10 bases. Here the CDR3 reads CASSQDWSISYEQYF. CDR3 DNA sequence: TGCGCCAGCAGCCAAGATTGGTCTATTTCCTACGAGCAGTACTTC.

V gene TRBV4-2 combines with J gene TRBJ1-3, with TRBD1 identical over 7 bases. Germline CDR1 reads LGHNA; CDR2 reads YNFKEQ. This CDR3 region has 16 residues. V was clipped by 5 bases and J by 0 bases; unmatched bases: 7. In nucleotides, the CDR3 is TGTGCCAGCAGCGTGGACAGGCCGAGCTCTGGAAACACCATATATTTT. It is translated as CASSVDRPSSGNTIYF.

The rearrangement links TRBV19 to TRBJ2-1; D perhaps matches TRBD2 (6 bases). Germline CDR1 is LNHDA and CDR2 is SQIVND (reference sequence). Trimming removed 5 bases at V and 8 bases at J, with 16 bases between. The CDR3 contains 14 residues. The CDR3, as DNA: TGTGCCAGTAGTCCTTGGCTAGCGAACCATGAGCAGTTCTTC. This sequence encodes CASSPWLANHEQFF.

This chain connects TRBV5-4 to TRBJ2-4; 9 nucleotides line up with TRBD1. V shed 4 bases and J 1 base; nucleotides not matched to a gene: 6. The CDR3 spans 16 residues. Germline values: CDR1 SGHNT, CDR2 YYREEE (reference sequence). The DNA of the CDR3 is TGTGCCAGCAGCCAACGGACAGGGGAGGCCAAAAACATTCAGTACTTC. It specifies CASSQRTGEAKNIQYF.

V and J are TRBV20-1 and TRBJ2-7, with D perhaps matching TRBD1 (5 bases). Trimming stripped 6 bases from V and 4 bases from J, with 10 bases between. This CDR3 comprises 11 residues. CDR1 and CDR2 (germline): DFQATT, SNEGSKA (reference sequence). CDR3 nucleotide sequence: TGCAGTGCCCCCACAGGATACGAGCAGTACTTC. Translated: CSAPTGYEQYF.

This chain joins TRBV19 and TRBJ1-3; unclear D gene. The CDR3 contains 18 residues. V lost 7 bases, J lost 2 bases, and 24 bases lay in between. The germline CDR1 and CDR2 sequences are LNHDA and SQIVND (reference sequence). The CDR3 spells CASTSSTRRGVAGNTIYF. The CDR3 nucleotides are TGTGCCAGTACCTCCTCGACAAGGCGGGGTGTGGCTGGAAACACCATATATTTT.

The chain is built from TRBV19 and TRBJ2-1, with 7 bases aligning to TRBD2. This CDR3 is built from 14 residues. Trimming took 3 bases from V and 8 from J; bases not matched to a gene: 7. From germline, CDR1 is LNHDA and CDR2 SQIVND (reference sequence). CDR3 protein: CASSIGLDRDEQFF. In nucleotides, the CDR3 is TGTGCCAGTAGTATCGGACTAGACAGAGATGAGCAGTTCTTC.

This chain joins TRBV19 and TRBJ2-1, with 10 bases matching TRBD2. The germline gives CDR1 LNHDA, CDR2 SQIVND (reference sequence). The V segment lost 5 bases and the J segment 9 bases; nucleotides outside the gene matches: 4. This CDR3 comprises 13 residues. The DNA for the CDR3 is TGTGCCAGTAGTGCTAGCGGGAGAGGTGAGCAGTTCTTC. Translating it yields CASSASGRGEQFF.

The chain couples TRBV15 to TRBJ2-1; TRBD2 matches 7 bases. The germline gives CDR1 LNHNV, CDR2 YYDKDF (reference sequence). The CDR3 totals 17 residues. With 3 bases clipped from V and 0 bases from J, the junction kept 8 bases outside the gene matches. CDR3 region: CATSSELREYSYNEQFF. DNA of the CDR3: TGTGCCACCAGCAGTGAATTGCGGGAGTACTCCTACAATGAGCAGTTCTTC.

The J gene is TRBJ2-7, the V gene TRBV4-3; D is perhaps TRBD1 (6 bases). The germline V and J ends were trimmed by 3 bases and 0 bases, with 18 bases remaining between them. Germline CDR1 LGHNA, CDR2 YSLEER. This CDR3 contains 17 residues. CDR3 sequence reads: CASSHLWGDRNSYEQYF. The CDR3 bases are TGCGCCAGCAGCCACCTGTGGGGTGACAGGAACTCCTACGAGCAGTACTTC.

CDR3 nucleotide sequence: TGTGCCAGCAGCTTAGACTGGGACACCACGCAGTATTTT. As protein: CASSLDWDTTQYF. The chain has TRBV7-6 and TRBJ2-3, with D possibly TRBD1 on 6 matching bases. Per germline, CDR1 SGHVS and CDR2 FNYEAQ. The CDR3 covers 13 residues. V lost 1 base and J lost 9, with 11 bases in between.

This clone occurred once. This chain uses TRBV28 with TRBJ1-2, with D possibly being TRBD1 (6 bases). CDR3 length equals 14 residues. Deletions cut 3 bases from V and 2 bases from J, with 10 bases between. The V gene's germline CDR1 is MDHEN and CDR2 SYDVKM. The CDR3 DNA is TGTGCCAGCAGTTTCACCGGGACAAACTATGGCTACACCTTC. It translates to CASSFTGTNYGYTF.